One and the same sample provided the 23 T cell receptor beta chains below, sequenced in a study of regulatory T cells in long-lasting Graves disease. Specified time point: newly diagnosed GD, antithyroid drugs for less than 3 months. The TCR library was made from RNA extracted from PBMCs. Relying on iRepertoire HTBI primers and Arm-PCR of CDR3 regions, the team built TCR beta libraries. TCRdb used MiXCR to reprocess the multiplex PCR reads, holding one entry per CDR3 protein. The table lists approximately 360,000 distinct CDR3 sequences, approximately 10% of them singletons. The same specimen was also included in a second study, on T cells in Graves' hyperthyroidism and ophthalmopathy.

The sequencing here drew on peripheral blood mononuclear cells (PBMCs), taken at new diagnosis, from a patient treated with antithyroid drugs. These receptor sequences come from a woman between 18 and 29 years old with Graves disease.

The V call is TRBV29-1, the J call TRBJ2-2, with D perhaps matching TRBD2 (6 bases). The CDR3 is made up of 15 amino acids. Germline lookup yields CDR1 SQVTM and CDR2 ANQGSEA. V lost 2 bases to trimming and J lost 4 bases, with 14 bases between them. The CDR3 region is CSVEYRGLGTGELFF. In nucleotides, the CDR3 is TGCAGCGTTGAATACCGGGGACTCGGCACCGGGGAGCTGTTTTTT.

This clonotype was recorded at least ten times. The chain employs TRBV20-1 and TRBJ2-1; 9 positions agree with TRBD2. The trim removed 6 bases at V and 6 bases at J, leaving 3 bases unmatched. CDR1 and CDR2 (germline): DFQATT, SNEGSKA (reference sequence). The CDR3 sequence is 12 residues long. This CDR3 is CSARLAANEQFF. CDR3 bases: TGCAGTGCCCGACTAGCGGCCAATGAGCAGTTCTTC.

This clonotype was detected only a few times. This rearrangement joins TRBV4-3 to TRBJ1-4; maybe TRBD1 (5 bases). The germline V and J ends were trimmed by 0 bases and 8 bases, with 22 bases remaining between them. The CDR3 is 18 residues long. Germline V gene sequence: CDR1 LGHNA, CDR2 YSLEER. The CDR3 reads CASSQDRPHRTLGEKLFF. Written as DNA, the CDR3 is TGCGCCAGCAGCCAAGATCGCCCGCACAGGACCTTGGGAGAAAAACTGTTTTTT.

Of note for this clonotype: This may come from a read error, since a much larger clone is one base off. This chain links TRBV5-1 with TRBJ2-7; TRBD1 or TRBD2 may be the D gene (6 bases each). CDR1 and CDR2 (germline): SGHRS, YFSETQ. This CDR3 comprises 15 residues. The DNA for the CDR3 is TGCGCCAGCAGCTTGGACAGGGCCCAGGACTACGAGCAGCACTTC. It yields the protein CASSLDRAQDYEQHF.

In this sample, this clonotype turned up a few times. The chain couples TRBV20-1 to TRBJ2-7; tentatively, D is TRBD1 (6 bases). Trimming stripped 3 bases from V and 0 bases from J, with 12 bases between. This CDR3 comprises 14 residues. Per germline, CDR1 DFQATT and CDR2 SNEGSKA (reference sequence). The CDR3 region has the DNA TGCAGTGCTAGTTTTGGGGGCACCTCCTACGAGCAGTACTTC. Residues: CSASFGGTSYEQYF.

This clonotype was counted at least ten times. The V gene is TRBV7-2, the J gene TRBJ2-1; 7 positions match TRBD1. Germline V lookup: CDR1 SGHTA, CDR2 FQGNSA. The CDR3 sequence is 15 residues long. V lost 2 bases and J lost 4; bases outside the gene matches: 5. In nucleotides, the CDR3 is TGTGCCAGCAGCTTACCGGGACAGTATTACAATGAGCAGTTCTTC. Protein product: CASSLPGQYYNEQFF. Based on the CDR3 plus reference TRBV7-2 and TRBJ2-1, the full variable domain is GAGVSQSPSNKVTEKGKDVELRCDPISGHTALYWYRQSLGQGLEFLIYFQGNSAPDKSGLPSDRFSAERTGGSVSTLTIQRTQQEDSAVYLCASSLPGQYYNEQFFGPGTRLTVL.

The chain combines TRBV12-3 or TRBV12-4 with TRBJ2-1, with D perhaps TRBD2 (5 bases). Trimming removed 7 bases at V and 8 bases at J, with 21 bases between. CDR3 length: 15 residues. CDR3 coding DNA: TGTGCCAGCACCCTGGAGCCAAGCGGTGGGTATGAGCAGTTCTTC. Translating gives CASTLEPSGGYEQFF.

This clonotype was detected ten times or more. The chain employs TRBV20-1 and TRBJ2-3; the match to TRBD2 covers 10 bases. After removal of 0 bases from V and 4 bases from J, the junction contained 7 bases not matched to a gene. In germline, CDR1 is DFQATT, CDR2 SNEGSKA (reference sequence). The CDR3 contains 16 residues. CDR3 loop: CSARDRLAGDSDTQYF. In nucleotides, the CDR3 is TGCAGTGCTAGAGATAGGCTAGCGGGAGATTCAGATACGCAGTATTTT.

Many counts were recorded for this clonotype. The V call is TRBV5-1, the J call TRBJ2-1; 12 positions match TRBD1. Germline V gives CDR1 SGHRS, CDR2 YFSETQ. This CDR3 contains 19 residues. J gave up 0 bases and V 2 bases, and 9 bases lay outside the gene matches. As DNA, the CDR3 is TGCGCCAGCAGCTTCCGGGACAGGGGGCAACTGGGCTCCTACAATGAGCAGTTCTTC. This sequence encodes CASSFRDRGQLGSYNEQFF.

This clonotype has ten or more counts. This CDR3 is CASSPGQGNGANVLTF. DNA of the CDR3: TGTGCCAGTAGTCCGGGACAGGGTAACGGGGCCAACGTCCTGACTTTC. V and J are TRBV19 and TRBJ2-6; 9 nucleotides match TRBD1. The germline CDR1 and CDR2 sequences are LNHDA and SQIVND (reference sequence). J lost 4 bases, V lost 5 bases, and 6 bases had no gene match. The length of the CDR3 is 16 residues. Full variable domain (missing parts from reference TRBV19 and TRBJ2-6): DGGITQSPKYLFRKEGQNVTLSCEQNLNHDAMYWYRQDPGQGLRLIYYSQIVNDFQKGDIAEGYSVSREKKESFPLTVTSAQKNPTAFYLCASSPGQGNGANVLTFGAGSRLTVL.

This clonotype occurred a few times. The gene calls are TRBV4-1 and TRBJ2-7, with D possibly being TRBD1 (5 bases). Germline assignment: CDR1 MGHRA and CDR2 YSYEKL. This CDR3 comprises 16 residues. V was clipped by 0 bases and J by 5 bases, with 17 bases between them. CDR3 residues: CASSQDAAGRNNEQYV. The CDR3 nucleotides are TGCGCCAGCAGCCAAGATGCAGCAGGGCGAAATAACGAGCAGTACGTC.

This clonotype has at least ten counts. The chain combines TRBV6-9 with TRBJ1-1; the match to TRBD1 covers 7 bases. Germline V gene sequence: CDR1 MNHGY, CDR2 SVAAGI. This CDR3 region has 14 residues. The trim removed 3 bases at V and 4 bases at J, leaving 5 bases unmatched. CDR3 DNA: TGTGCCAGCAGTTACAGGTCAGGGGGCACTGAAGCTTTCTTT. This encodes CASSYRSGGTEAFF.

This clonotype has a count of ten or more. The gene calls are TRBV4-1 and TRBJ2-5; D is unclear. Germline assignment: CDR1 MGHRA and CDR2 YSYEKL. V was shortened by 0 bases and J by 3 bases, with 8 bases between the two germline ends. CDR3 length: 14 residues. The CDR3 nucleotides read TGCGCCAGCAGCCAAGATTACAGCAAAGAGACCCAGTACTTC. Translation gives CASSQDYSKETQYF.

The chain has TRBV10-3 and TRBJ2-1; 10 bases are shared with TRBD1. Germline V gives CDR1 ENHRY, CDR2 SYGVKD. V was pared by 7 bases and J by 9 bases, with 6 bases of the junction left unmatched. The length of the CDR3 is 13 residues. As DNA, the CDR3 is TGTGCCATCACCGGGACAGGGGAGGGTGAGCAGTTCTTC. Amino acid sequence: CAITGTGEGEQFF.

There are many counts of this clonotype. The chain employs TRBV6-2 or TRBV6-3 and TRBJ2-1, with D hard to call. This CDR3 contains 13 residues. From germline, CDR1 is MNHEY and CDR2 SVGEGT. The V and J ends lost 5 bases and 1 base respectively, with 6 bases between them. CDR3 in DNA: TGTGCCAGCAGTGTCCTTTCCTACAATGAGCAGTTCTTC. Its translation is CASSVLSYNEQFF.

The rearrangement uses TRBV4-3 and TRBJ1-2, with D hard to call. V was pared by 0 bases and J by 0 bases, with 11 bases between. Germline CDR1 LGHNA, CDR2 YSLEER. This CDR3 is built from 16 residues. The CDR3 nucleotides are TGCGCCAGCAGCCAAGATCTAGGCGGATCTAACTATGGCTACACCTTC. Its translation: CASSQDLGGSNYGYTF.

This clonotype has only a few counts. The chain has TRBV19 and TRBJ1-2; tentatively, D is TRBD1 (5 bases). The V end was cut by 5 bases, the J end by 6 bases, with 13 bases between. The CDR3 totals 13 residues. Germline V gene data show CDR1 as LNHDA and CDR2 as SQIVND (reference sequence). CDR3 nucleotides: TGTGCCAGTAGTGCAGGGAGGGCGGATGGCTACACCTTC. Translating it yields CASSAGRADGYTF.

This clonotype was counted at least ten times. The chain joins TRBV19 to TRBJ2-7, with D possibly matching TRBD2 (6 bases). Trimming removed 4 bases at V and 4 bases at J, with 17 bases between. CDR1 is LNHDA, CDR2 SQIVND, per germline (reference sequence). The CDR3 has 15 residues. DNA for the CDR3: TGTGCCAGTAGTACGAAACCCGGGAGCTTTTACGAGCAGTACTTC. Its protein product is CASSTKPGSFYEQYF. Supplemented by reference TRBV19 and TRBJ2-7, the full variable domain reads DGGITQSPKYLFRKEGQNVTLSCEQNLNHDAMYWYRQDPGQGLRLIYYSQIVNDFQKGDIAEGYSVSREKKESFPLTVTSAQKNPTAFYLCASSTKPGSFYEQYFGPGTRLTVT.

J is TRBJ2-7 and V is TRBV5-1, with TRBD2 matching 13 bases. There are 16 residues in the CDR3. The J segment lost 2 bases and the V segment lost 0 bases, leaving 2 bases of the junction unmatched. Germline V gene lookup returns CDR1 SGHRS and CDR2 YFSETQ. The CDR3 protein is CASSLGLAGGTYEQYF. DNA of the CDR3: TGCGCCAGCAGCTTGGGACTAGCGGGAGGAACCTACGAGCAGTACTTC.

This clonotype was picked up many times. This chain links TRBV28 with TRBJ1-1; tentative D call: TRBD1 (6 bases). The CDR3 contains 17 residues. Between the trimmed V and J ends, which lost 5 bases and 5 bases, there was a span of 24 bases. Germline lookup yields CDR1 MDHEN and CDR2 SYDVKM. The DNA for the CDR3 is TGTGCCAGCAGTGCCCGATACAGGGTAAGCTTAGAAACTGAAGCTTTCTTT. This codes for CASSARYRVSLETEAFF.

In this sample, this clonotype turned up many times. CDR3 in DNA: TGTGCCAGCAGAATGTTACAGGGGAGCTCCTACGAGCAGTACTTC. This sequence encodes CASRMLQGSSYEQYF. V gene TRBV28 combines with J gene TRBJ2-7, with 7 bases aligning to TRBD1. The V gene's germline CDR1 is MDHEN and CDR2 SYDVKM. CDR3 size: 15 residues. V lost 6 bases, J lost 0 bases, and 8 bases stayed unmatched.

DNA of the CDR3: TGTGCCAGCAGTATTCTAGCGTGGGCAGATAATGAAAAACTGTTTTTT. This gives the protein CASSILAWADNEKLFF. The chain employs TRBV12-3 or TRBV12-4 and TRBJ1-4; D is unclear. The CDR3 runs to 16 residues. V was cut by 5 bases and J by 4 bases, with 17 bases left in between.

This clonotype was observed at least ten times. The V call is TRBV11-1, the J call TRBJ2-1, with a possible D match to TRBD1 (8 bases). CDR1 and CDR2 from the germline V gene are SGHAT and FQDESV (reference sequence). V lost 5 bases and J lost 8, with 19 bases in between. This CDR3 region has 15 residues. For the CDR3, the DNA is TGTGCCAGCAGCCTAACCAAACAGGGGGGGGATGAGCAGTTCTTC. It translates to CASSLTKQGGDEQFF. Full variable domain (remainder filled in from reference TRBV11-1 and TRBJ2-1): EAEVAQSPRYKITEKSQAVAFWCDPISGHATLYWYRQILGQGPELLVQFQDESVVDDSQLPKDRFSAERLKGVDSTLKIQPAELGDSAMYLCASSLTKQGGDEQFFGPGTRLTVL.